Below, 18 T cell receptor beta chains from the same sample are listed, as sequenced in a study of control samples from healthy donors and cancer patients. Clones were read by immunoSEQ multiplex PCR, and TCRdb kept only the in-frame ones, dropping some. The sample has 230,000 or so clones; roughly 94% are singletons. The source material was blood. Receptors were obtained from a man in his fifties or sixties in good health.

This clone has just one count. This rearrangement joins TRBV10-2 to TRBJ1-1; D ambiguous. The germline V gene has CDR1 WSHSY and CDR2 SAAADI. Trimming stripped 4 bases from V and 4 bases from J, with 13 bases between. The CDR3 loop spans 14 amino acids. The CDR3 DNA is TGCGCCAGCAGTGGCGGAGGAGTGATCACTGAAGCTTTCTTT. It is translated as CASSGGGVITEAFF.

The V gene is TRBV15, the J gene TRBJ2-5; D might be TRBD2 (7 bases). CDR1 is LNHNV and CDR2 is YYDKDF in the germline V gene (reference sequence). The CDR3 runs to 14 residues. The V gene lost 8 bases and the J gene lost 7 bases, with 20 bases spanning the gap. The DNA for the CDR3 is TGTGCCACCGGCCTGGGGGCTGGCGGGGGGACCCAGTACTTC. Translated, it gives CATGLGAGGGTQYF.

The chain has TRBV18 and TRBJ1-1; D call uncertain. Trimming left V 3 bases short and J 7 bases short, with 9 bases between. Germline V gene lookup returns CDR1 KGHSH and CDR2 LQKENI. This CDR3 is 12 amino acids long. The CDR3 loop is CASSPQTHEAFF. The CDR3, as DNA: TGTGCCAGCTCACCCCAGACACATGAAGCTTTCTTT.

V is TRBV29-1 and J is TRBJ2-3; possibly TRBD2 for D (5 bases). The CDR3 sequence is 13 residues long. The germline V and J ends were trimmed by 5 bases and 3 bases, with 12 bases remaining between them. Germline CDR1 reads SQVTM; CDR2 reads ANQGSEA. The DNA for the CDR3 is TGCAGCGTTAACTTGGACTCTACAGATACGCAGTATTTT. This gives the protein CSVNLDSTDTQYF.

The V call is TRBV5-4, the J call TRBJ2-5; 12 nucleotides match TRBD2. The trim removed 2 bases at V and 2 bases at J, leaving 1 base unmatched. Germline CDR1 reads SGHNT; CDR2 reads YYREEE (reference sequence). This CDR3 comprises 15 residues. CDR3 amino acids: CASSFGLAGQETQYF. The CDR3 DNA reads as TGTGCCAGCAGCTTTGGACTAGCGGGGCAAGAGACCCAGTACTTC.

V usage is TRBV4-1 and J usage is TRBJ1-2; 7 bases agree with TRBD1. Germline CDR1 reads MGHRA; CDR2 reads YSYEKL. The ends lost 1 base at V and 4 bases at J; junction bases unmatched: 0. The CDR3 is made up of 13 amino acids. The DNA for the CDR3 is TGCGCCAGCAGCCAAGGACAGGGCTATGGCTACACCTTC. Translated: CASSQGQGYGYTF.

J is TRBJ1-1 and V is TRBV7-2, with D perhaps TRBD1 (6 bases). V lost 4 bases and J lost 5, with 14 bases in between. The germline CDR1 and CDR2 sequences are SGHTA and FQGNSA. The CDR3 runs to 14 residues. This CDR3 is CASSSTGLGTEAFF. The CDR3 nucleotides are TGTGCCAGCAGCTCAACAGGGCTGGGGACTGAAGCTTTCTTT.

A remark on this clone: The sample holds other DNA sequences that translate to the same CDR3. The chain couples TRBV5-1 to TRBJ2-6; D call uncertain. Germline V gene data show CDR1 as SGHRS and CDR2 as YFSETQ. This CDR3 spans 14 amino acids. V shed 4 bases and J shed 0 bases, with 5 bases lying between them. In DNA, the CDR3 is TGCGCCAGCAGCCCCAACTCTGGGGCCAACGTCCTGACTTTC. Its translation: CASSPNSGANVLTF. The full variable domain, with the rest looked up from reference TRBV5-1 and TRBJ2-6, is KAGVTQTPRYLIKTRGQQVTLSCSPISGHRSVSWYQQTPGQGLQFLFEYFSETQRNKGNFPGRFSGRQFSNSRSEMNVSTLELGDSALYLCASSPNSGANVLTFGAGSRLTVL.

V gene TRBV24-1 combines with J gene TRBJ1-2; no clear D. The CDR3 is 14 residues long. Trimming cost V 3 bases and J 3 bases, with 10 bases left between them. Germline assignment: CDR1 KGHDR and CDR2 SFDVKD. This CDR3 reads CATSDPGPDYGYTF. The CDR3 DNA is TGTGCCACCAGTGATCCCGGACCTGACTATGGCTACACCTTC.

The rearrangement links TRBV7-3 to TRBJ1-2; no clear D gene. The CDR3 extends over 14 amino acids. Germline CDR1 reads SGHTA; CDR2 reads FQGTGA. V lost 4 bases and J 7 bases, leaving 16 bases between the germline ends. Here the CDR3 reads CASSSIPVVFGYTF. DNA of the CDR3: TGTGCCAGCAGCTCAATACCGGTTGTATTTGGCTACACCTTC.

The chain has TRBV2 and TRBJ1-1; D is uncertain. From germline, CDR1 is SNHLY and CDR2 FYNNEI. The CDR3 has 12 residues. The V gene lost 2 bases and the J gene lost 3 bases, with 4 bases spanning the gap. This CDR3 reads CASSESYTEAFF. In DNA, the CDR3 is TGTGCCAGCAGTGAATCGTACACTGAAGCTTTCTTT.

The chain carries TRBV12-3 or TRBV12-4 and TRBJ2-5; D possibly corresponds to TRBD1 (6 bases). V lost 3 bases and J 4 bases, leaving 9 bases between the germline ends. This CDR3 has 13 amino acids. CDR3 sequence reads: CASSLLGGETQYF. The CDR3 DNA follows: TGTGCCAGCAGTTTGCTAGGGGGAGAGACCCAGTACTTC.

This clone was observed a handful of times. The chain links TRBV28 to TRBJ2-1; tentatively, D is TRBD2 (6 bases). The CDR3 loop spans 13 amino acids. With 7 bases removed from V and 10 bases from J, the gap between germline ends came to 17 bases. The germline V gene has CDR1 MDHEN and CDR2 SYDVKM. This chain's CDR3 is CASTERSGGEQFF. The DNA for the CDR3 is TGTGCCAGCACCGAAAGAAGTGGGGGGGAGCAGTTCTTC.

This sequence joins TRBV28 and TRBJ2-3, with a possible D match to TRBD1 (6 bases). Germline CDR1 MDHEN, CDR2 SYDVKM. The CDR3 has 11 amino acids. The ends were cut back, 8 bases at V and 10 bases at J, with 13 bases in the middle. For the CDR3, the DNA is TGTGCCAGCTGTTACAGGGTTCCGCAGTATTTT. Protein: CASCYRVPQYF.

There are a few counts of this clone. The V call is TRBV5-6, the J call TRBJ1-2, with D possibly TRBD1 on 5 matching bases. This CDR3 is built from 14 residues. Trimming stripped 0 bases from V and 7 bases from J, with 13 bases between. CDR1 and CDR2 (germline): SGHDT, YYEEEE. The CDR3 sequence is CASSLGAGKVGYTF. The CDR3 DNA sequence: TGTGCCAGCAGCTTGGGGGCAGGGAAGGTTGGCTACACCTTC.

CDR3 sequence (DNA): TGTGCCACCTGTTTGGACAGCGGCACCCGAACGCAGTATTTT. It is translated as CATCLDSGTRTQYF. This chain uses TRBV6-5 with TRBJ2-3; TRBD1 might be the D (6 bases). The CDR3 is 14 residues long. V lost 10 bases and J 9 bases, leaving 23 bases between the germline ends. From germline, CDR1 is MNHEY and CDR2 SVGAGI.

The DNA for the CDR3 is TGTGCCAGCAGTTACTCGGGGGAGGTTGGGCAGTTCTTC. It encodes CASSYSGEVGQFF. This chain connects TRBV6-6 to TRBJ2-1, with D tentatively TRBD2 (6 bases). CDR1 and CDR2 (germline): MNHNY, SVGAGI (reference sequence). This CDR3 contains 13 residues. With 0 bases removed from V and 12 bases from J, the gap between germline ends came to 12 bases.

The count of this clone is one. V usage is TRBV5-4 and J usage is TRBJ1-1; D is perhaps TRBD1 (5 bases). The germline V gene encodes CDR1 SGHNT and CDR2 YYREEE (reference sequence). V gave up 1 base and J gave up 2 bases, with 9 bases separating them. This CDR3 has 14 amino acids. The CDR3 protein is CASSLTGTNTEAFF. CDR3 DNA sequence: TGTGCCAGCAGCTTGACAGGTACCAACACTGAAGCTTTCTTT.